The 22 T cell receptor beta chains below all came from one sample that was sequenced in a study of T-cell memory formation after mild COVID-19. TCRdb re-called the 5' RACE reads through MiXCR, storing one row per CDR3 protein. The sample lists some 450,000 distinct CDR3 sequences, approximately 19% seen once, with roughly a fifth in the top ten. Sequenced: PBMCs or a T cell subset sorted from them (not recorded which). These receptors were collected from a man aged 18-30 years who had mild COVID-19 (a few samples of this study predate the infection). Cell type and time point are not known.

A word on this clonotype: At one of its ends the junction is not consistent with the germline gene, which may arise from a read error. The chain employs TRBV7-2 and TRBJ1-2; no definite D call. Germline CDR1 SGHTA, CDR2 FQGNSA. The CDR3 extends over 14 amino acids. This CDR3 is CASRLAAVNYGYTF. The CDR3 bases are TGTGCCAGCAGATTAGCAGCGGTTAACTATGGCTACACCTTC. Based on the CDR3 plus reference TRBV7-2 and TRBJ1-2, the full variable domain is GAGVSQSPSNKVTEKGKDVELRCDPISGHTALYWYRQSLGQGLEFLIYFQGNSAPDKSGLPSDRFSAERTGGSVSTLTIQRTQQEDSAVYLCASRLAAVNYGYTFGSGTRLTVV.

A few counts support this clonotype. The chain joins TRBV5-1 to TRBJ1-1; 8 bases are shared with TRBD1. This CDR3 has 15 residues. The V gene end was trimmed by 2 bases and the J gene end by 0 bases; junction bases not matched to a gene: 3. Per germline, CDR1 SGHRS and CDR2 YFSETQ. As DNA, the CDR3 is TGCGCCAGCAGCTTTCGGGGACAGGTGAACACTGAAGCTTTCTTT. As protein: CASSFRGQVNTEAFF.

The chain employs TRBV10-2 and TRBJ2-1; the D gene is possibly TRBD1 (5 bases). Germline V CDR1 and CDR2: WSHSY, SAAADI. Between the trimmed V and J ends, which lost 1 base and 4 bases, there was a span of 23 bases. The CDR3 is made up of 19 amino acids. CDR3 residues: CASSELPPTARTQYNEQFF. As DNA, the CDR3 is TGCGCCAGCAGTGAGTTACCGCCGACAGCCCGAACACAATACAATGAGCAGTTCTTC.

The chain carries TRBV5-4 and TRBJ2-1; possible D gene TRBD2, 6 bases. Trimming stripped 3 bases from V and 5 bases from J, with 21 bases between. The V gene's germline CDR1 is SGHNT and CDR2 YYREEE (reference sequence). CDR3 size: 17 residues. CDR3 nucleotide sequence: TGTGCCAGCAGCTCAGGCCTCCCCGGGGGTCGGAACAATGAGCAGTTCTTC. Translation gives CASSSGLPGGRNNEQFF. Complete variable domain (other parts from reference TRBV5-4 and TRBJ2-1): ETGVTQSPTHLIKTRGQQVTLRCSSQSGHNTVSWYQQALGQGPQFIFQYYREEENGRGNFPPRFSGLQFPNYSSELNVNALELDDSALYLCASSSGLPGGRNNEQFFGPGTRLTVL.

J is TRBJ1-1 and V is TRBV5-1; D is unresolved. Trimming left V 6 bases short and J 8 bases short, with 17 bases between. This CDR3 contains 13 residues. The germline V gene has CDR1 SGHRS and CDR2 YFSETQ. The CDR3 DNA follows: TGCGCCAGCAACAATGGGGATAACAACGAAGCTTTCTTT. Its translation is CASNNGDNNEAFF.

In its sample, this clonotype was seen a few times. The chain joins TRBV27 to TRBJ1-2; D ambiguous. The germline V gene has CDR1 MNHEY and CDR2 SMNVEV (reference sequence). Between the trimmed V and J ends, which lost 3 bases and 8 bases, there was a span of 13 bases. This CDR3 spans 13 amino acids. This CDR3 reads CASSFWSGNGYTF. CDR3 DNA: TGTGCCAGCAGTTTCTGGTCGGGCAACGGCTACACCTTC.

J is TRBJ2-7 and V is TRBV2; 9 positions match TRBD1. This CDR3 comprises 13 residues. Germline CDR1 and CDR2: SNHLY and FYNNEI. Trimming cost V 4 bases and J 6 bases; bases outside gene matches: 4. CDR3 protein: CASSGTGVGEQYV. The CDR3 DNA is TGTGCCAGCAGTGGGACAGGGGTTGGCGAGCAGTACGTC.

This clonotype showed up just a few times. The chain joins TRBV20-1 to TRBJ2-1; TRBD2 matches 10 bases. CDR1 DFQATT and CDR2 SNEGSKA come from the germline V gene (reference sequence). The CDR3 runs 13 residues. V lost 8 bases to trimming and J lost 4 bases; unmatched junction nucleotides: 5. DNA for the CDR3: TGCAGTACCCTTAGCGGGGGGTACAATGAGCAGTTCTTC. Residues: CSTLSGGYNEQFF.

In this sample, this clonotype turned up a few times. The chain combines TRBV7-9 with TRBJ2-1, with D possibly TRBD1 on 6 matching bases. V was pared by 5 bases and J by 4 bases, with 9 bases between. CDR1 and CDR2 from the germline V gene are SEHNR and FQNEAQ (reference sequence). The CDR3 contains 13 residues. The CDR3 DNA reads as TGTGCCAGCAGCGCGGACAGTTACAATGAGCAGTTCTTC. As protein: CASSADSYNEQFF.

The chain is built from TRBV18 and TRBJ2-1, with TRBD2 as a possible D gene (6 bases). CDR3 length: 16 residues. Per germline, CDR1 KGHSH and CDR2 LQKENI. V dropped 1 base and J dropped 3 bases, with 13 bases sitting between them. The CDR3 region is CASSPRVGGVYNEQFF. Written as DNA, the CDR3 is TGTGCCAGCTCACCACGGGTCGGGGGAGTCTACAATGAGCAGTTCTTC.

This chain connects TRBV18 to TRBJ1-5; tentatively, D is TRBD1 (5 bases). From germline, CDR1 is KGHSH and CDR2 LQKENI. With 2 bases removed from V and 3 bases from J, the gap between germline ends came to 11 bases. CDR3 size: 15 residues. The CDR3 spells CASSPGLTDNQPQHF. The CDR3 bases are TGTGCCAGCTCACCAGGACTGACAGACAATCAGCCCCAGCATTTT.

J is TRBJ1-2 and V is TRBV30, with D unclear. Germline values: CDR1 GTSNPN, CDR2 SVGIG (reference sequence). The CDR3 extends over 11 amino acids. Trimming cost V 5 bases and J 4 bases, with 8 bases left between them. This chain's CDR3 is CAWSLRYGYTF. DNA of the CDR3: TGTGCCTGGTCCCTCCGCTATGGCTACACCTTC.

This chain uses TRBV7-9 with TRBJ1-1; the D is unclear. CDR3 length: 12 amino acids. CDR1 SEHNR and CDR2 FQNEAQ come from the germline V gene (reference sequence). V was pared by 8 bases and J by 1 base, with 8 bases between. The CDR3 here is CASVMGNTEAFF. Here the CDR3 DNA reads TGTGCCAGCGTCATGGGGAACACTGAAGCTTTCTTT. The full variable domain, completed using reference TRBV7-9 and TRBJ1-1, is DTGVSQNPRHKITKRGQNVTFRCDPISEHNRLYWYRQTLGQGPEFLTYFQNEAQLEKSRLLSDRFSAERPKGSFSTLEIQRTEQGDSAMYLCASVMGNTEAFFGQGTRLTVV.

The rearrangement joins TRBV6-4 to TRBJ2-3; 7 nucleotides match TRBD1. CDR3 length: 15 residues. Germline values: CDR1 MRHNA, CDR2 SNTAGT. With V trimmed by 0 bases and J by 4 bases, 4 bases remained unmatched. CDR3 protein: CASSDSSQGADTQYF. In DNA form, the CDR3 reads TGTGCCAGCAGTGACTCGAGCCAGGGGGCAGATACGCAGTATTTT.

V is TRBV20-1 and J is TRBJ1-1, with no clear D. CDR1 is DFQATT and CDR2 is SNEGSKA in the germline V gene (reference sequence). The CDR3 totals 14 residues. V was trimmed by 0 bases and J by 1 base, leaving 9 bases between them. CDR3 DNA: TGCAGTGCTAGAGACTCGGGAGGGAACACTGAAGCTTTCTTT. Residues: CSARDSGGNTEAFF.

V is TRBV4-1 and J is TRBJ2-7, with D possibly TRBD2 on 5 matching bases. Germline CDR1 and CDR2: MGHRA and YSYEKL. Trimming removed 2 bases from V and 3 bases from J, with 14 bases in between. The CDR3 length is 15 residues. The CDR3 spells CASSQLVLALYEQYF. The CDR3 DNA follows: TGCGCCAGCAGCCAACTGGTGTTAGCGCTCTACGAGCAGTACTTC.

This clonotype appeared a few times. The chain joins TRBV20-1 to TRBJ1-2; D unresolved. Germline V gives CDR1 DFQATT, CDR2 SNEGSKA (reference sequence). V lost 2 bases and J 2 bases, leaving 12 bases between the germline ends. This CDR3 spans 14 amino acids. CDR3 sequence: CSARSTESNYGYTF. The CDR3 DNA sequence: TGCAGTGCTAGATCGACGGAATCAAACTATGGCTACACCTTC.

The rearrangement uses TRBV6-5 and TRBJ2-1, with D possibly being TRBD2 (5 bases). The CDR3 totals 13 residues. The V end lost 2 bases, the J end lost 7 bases, and 9 bases lay between the germline ends. Germline V gene data show CDR1 as MNHEY and CDR2 as SVGAGI. The CDR3, as DNA: TGTGCCAGCAGTTACGGAGCGGAAAATGAGCAGTTCTTC. This encodes CASSYGAENEQFF.

The sample holds many counts of this clonotype. The chain employs TRBV7-9 and TRBJ1-6, with unresolved D. Germline values: CDR1 SEHNR, CDR2 FQNEAQ (reference sequence). The CDR3 length is 13 residues. V dropped 3 bases and J dropped 8 bases, with 8 bases sitting between them. CDR3 residues: CASSFSQDSPLHF. CDR3 DNA sequence: TGTGCCAGCAGCTTTTCCCAGGATTCACCCCTCCACTTT.

This clonotype has ten or more counts. This chain links TRBV3-1 with TRBJ2-7; D is possibly TRBD2 (6 bases). Trimming shortened V by 4 bases and J by 2 bases, and 18 bases separated the two germline ends. Germline V lookup: CDR1 LGHDT, CDR2 YNNKEL (reference sequence). The CDR3 is 16 amino acids. CDR3 DNA: TGTGCCAGCAGCCTCCACGCCGGGACTCGAGCCTACGAGCAGTACTTC. It codes for CASSLHAGTRAYEQYF.

CDR3 protein: CASSPGGTEPNYGYTF. The CDR3, as DNA: TGTGCCAGCAGCCCGGGGGGTACGGAGCCTAACTATGGCTACACCTTC. The chain combines TRBV11-1 with TRBJ1-2, with D perhaps matching TRBD1 (5 bases). Between the trimmed V and J ends, which lost 5 bases and 0 bases, there was a span of 16 bases. Germline CDR1 reads SGHAT; CDR2 reads FQDESV (reference sequence). This CDR3 region has 16 residues.

This clonotype was seen more than once but under ten times. This rearrangement joins TRBV4-1 to TRBJ2-1; the match to TRBD2 covers 10 bases. The J segment lost 3 bases and the V segment lost 3 bases, leaving 8 bases of the junction unmatched. The CDR3 extends over 17 amino acids. Per germline, CDR1 MGHRA and CDR2 YSYEKL. This chain's CDR3 is CASSQASSGGIYNEQFF. The DNA of the CDR3 is TGCGCCAGCAGCCAGGCTTCTAGCGGGGGCATCTACAATGAGCAGTTCTTC.